This paragraph reports one T cell receptor beta chain. Methods used by the authors: Estimation of nucleated cell counts was performed using reference gene primer amplification. Clones were read by immunoSEQ multiplex PCR, and TCRdb kept only the in-frame ones, dropping some. The D gene and trimming were derived from the DNA, and the V and J assignments and clone size from that table. The repertoire includes some 140,000 clones, roughly 84% of them detected once, and approximately 5% sits in the top ten. This study enrolled people aged roughly 18 to 89 from about 24 US geographic areas. The data originate from a study of blood T cell repertoires in COVID-19. Study information: Specimens from acute and convalescent COVID-19 originated in the United States, Italy and Spain.

The CDR3 has 15 amino acids. The ends were cut back, 2 bases at V and 1 base at J, with 10 bases in the middle. CDR1 and CDR2 from the germline V gene are SGHRS and YFSETQ. This receptor was obtained from a man in his forties with acute COVID-19. Sequencing was carried out using PBMCs or T cells enriched from blood (not recorded which). This sequence joins TRBV5-1 and TRBJ1-5, with D tentatively TRBD1 (5 bases). The DNA of the CDR3 is TGCGCCAGCAGCTTTAGCGGGGGAAGCAATCAGCCCCAGCATTTT. Amino acids: CASSFSGGSNQPQHF. The full variable domain, in which reference TRBV5-1 and TRBJ1-5 provide the parts outside the CDR3, is KAGVTQTPRYLIKTRGQQVTLSCSPISGHRSVSWYQQTPGQGLQFLFEYFSETQRNKGNFPGRFSGRQFSNSRSEMNVSTLELGDSALYLCASSFSGGSNQPQHFGDGTRLSIL.